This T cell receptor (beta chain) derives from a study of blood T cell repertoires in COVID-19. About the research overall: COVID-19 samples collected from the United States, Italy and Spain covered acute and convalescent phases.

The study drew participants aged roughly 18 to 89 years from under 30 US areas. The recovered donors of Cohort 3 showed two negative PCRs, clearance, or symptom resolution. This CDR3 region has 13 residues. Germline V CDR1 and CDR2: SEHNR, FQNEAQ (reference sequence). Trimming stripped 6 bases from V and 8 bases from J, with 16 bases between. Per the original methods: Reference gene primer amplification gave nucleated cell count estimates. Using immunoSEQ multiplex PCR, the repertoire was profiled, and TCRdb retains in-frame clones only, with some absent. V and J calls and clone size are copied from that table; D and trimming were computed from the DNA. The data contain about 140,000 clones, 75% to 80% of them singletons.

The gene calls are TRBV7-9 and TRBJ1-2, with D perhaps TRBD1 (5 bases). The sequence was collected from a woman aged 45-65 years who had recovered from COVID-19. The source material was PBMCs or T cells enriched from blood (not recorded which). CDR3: CASRPSGMGGYTF. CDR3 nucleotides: TGTGCCAGCAGACCCTCAGGGATGGGGGGCTACACCTTC.